These 13 T cell receptor beta chains share one sample of origin, sequenced in a study of shared clonotypes between healthy human individuals (TCRdb year 2020). Preparation of the library involved the immunoSEQ multiplex PCR assay. Sourced from immuneACCESS, this table was stored by TCRdb with only in-frame sequences that have V and J called. A share of the clones is absent; for the studies checked, an unresolved V gene accounts for under half, and the remainder has no known explanation. The sample table lists fewer than 3 million clones, about 90% of them with a count of one. The ten largest clones represent approximately 0.41% of the sample. Sample: naive CD4+ T cells from PBMCs. The sample's cell subset or site, from its label and the paper: CD45RA+ positively selected. The receptors originated from a man younger than 35 in good health. Some clones in this sample may be carry-over from other donors' samples.

This clone appeared a few times. This chain links TRBV19 with TRBJ1-5, with D unresolved. The germline V gene encodes CDR1 LNHDA and CDR2 SQIVND (reference sequence). This CDR3 is 12 amino acids long. V dropped 6 bases and J dropped 4 bases, with 7 bases sitting between them. The CDR3: CASSFRNQPQHF. DNA of the CDR3: TGTGCCAGTAGCTTTAGAAATCAGCCCCAGCATTTT.

A remark on this clone: The sample has other DNA sequences that encode this CDR3 too. V usage is TRBV7-8 and J usage is TRBJ2-7; 7 bases map to TRBD1. The CDR3 extends over 13 amino acids. CDR1 SGHVS and CDR2 FQNEAQ come from the germline V gene. V was clipped by 3 bases and J by 3 bases; unmatched bases: 2. The CDR3 is CASSLRTGYEQYF. Here the CDR3 DNA reads TGTGCCAGCAGCTTGCGGACAGGCTACGAGCAGTACTTC.

The J gene is TRBJ2-3, the V gene TRBV30, with TRBD2 identical over 9 bases. The V segment lost 2 bases and the J segment 2 bases; nucleotides outside the gene matches: 8. This CDR3 spans 16 amino acids. Looked up from germline, CDR1 is GTSNPN and CDR2 is SVGIG (reference sequence). The CDR3: CAWSPGLATYTDTQYF. CDR3 nucleotide sequence: TGTGCCTGGAGTCCCGGACTAGCGACCTACACAGATACGCAGTATTTT.

The chain joins TRBV28 to TRBJ1-4; D is undetermined. CDR3 length equals 16 residues. Germline values: CDR1 MDHEN, CDR2 SYDVKM. The V end lost 7 bases, the J end lost 7 bases, and 22 bases lay between the germline ends. In DNA, the CDR3 is TGTGCCAGCACCCCCCTTGGAGGGAAAACCGCTGAAAAACTGTTTTTT. Translation gives CASTPLGGKTAEKLFF.

This clone was seen just once. The same CDR3 can be traced to other DNA sequences in this sample. This chain joins TRBV6-6 and TRBJ2-1; TRBD2 aligns across 11 bases. CDR1 MNHNY and CDR2 SVGAGI come from the germline V gene (reference sequence). The trim removed 5 bases at V and 0 bases at J, leaving 3 bases unmatched. The CDR3 covers 16 residues. The CDR3 reads CASSGTSGSSYNEQFF. The CDR3 DNA reads as TGTGCCAGCAGTGGCACTAGCGGGAGCTCCTACAATGAGCAGTTCTTC.

The chain employs TRBV5-6 and TRBJ1-1, with D possibly TRBD1 on 6 matching bases. Germline CDR1 is SGHDT and CDR2 is YYEEEE. This CDR3 region has 13 residues. Trimming removed 0 bases from V and 5 bases from J, with 8 bases in between. The CDR3 loop is CASSLGRGTEAFF. CDR3 DNA sequence: TGTGCCAGCAGCTTGGGGAGGGGGACTGAAGCTTTCTTT.

The rearrangement uses TRBV11-2 and TRBJ2-3, with no clear D. There are 14 residues in the CDR3. Germline values: CDR1 SGHAT, CDR2 FQNNGV. Trimming removed 3 bases at V and 5 bases at J, with 12 bases between. The CDR3 nucleotides are TGTGCCAGCAGCTTGTCGCCGGCTGTAGATACGCAGTATTTT. It encodes CASSLSPAVDTQYF.

CDR3 region: CASSLDPVAQYF. The CDR3 nucleotides are TGTGCCAGCAGCTTAGACCCGGTCGCGCAGTATTTT. The chain links TRBV7-2 to TRBJ2-3; no definite D call. This CDR3 comprises 12 residues. V gave up 1 base and J gave up 10 bases, with 9 bases separating them. The germline V gene encodes CDR1 SGHTA and CDR2 FQGNSA.

V usage is TRBV2 and J usage is TRBJ2-5; 11 bases match TRBD2. The CDR3 sequence is 15 residues long. Germline V gene lookup returns CDR1 SNHLY and CDR2 FYNNEI. V lost 7 bases and J lost 4; bases outside the gene matches: 8. CDR3 DNA sequence: TGTGCCAGCACGTTCGGGCTAGCGGGAGGAGAGACCCAGTACTTC. Protein product: CASTFGLAGGETQYF.

The V call is TRBV11-3, the J call TRBJ2-5; D unresolved. Trimming shortened V by 2 bases and J by 5 bases, and 9 bases separated the two germline ends. CDR1 and CDR2 from the germline V gene are SGHNT and YENEEA. The CDR3 consists of 13 residues. The CDR3 is CASSLFYRETQYF. The CDR3 DNA is TGTGCCAGCAGCTTATTTTACCGGGAGACCCAGTACTTC.

The chain carries TRBV19 and TRBJ1-3; tentative D call: TRBD1 (6 bases). In germline, CDR1 is LNHDA, CDR2 SQIVND (reference sequence). The CDR3 loop spans 16 amino acids. Trimming removed 8 bases from V and 0 bases from J, with 17 bases in between. Here the CDR3 DNA reads TGTGCCAGTGGCAGATTGGACAGATTCTCTGGAAACACCATATATTTT. Encoded protein: CASGRLDRFSGNTIYF.

The rearrangement links TRBV7-3 to TRBJ1-5; D might be TRBD1 (5 bases). The CDR3 covers 14 residues. Looked up from germline, CDR1 is SGHTA and CDR2 is FQGTGA. The ends were cut back, 4 bases at V and 6 bases at J, with 13 bases in the middle. This CDR3 is CASSSLGVGQPQHF. CDR3 sequence (DNA): TGTGCCAGCAGCTCCTTGGGGGTCGGTCAGCCCCAGCATTTT. Using reference TRBV7-3 and TRBJ1-5 for the parts outside the CDR3, the full variable domain is GAGVSQTPSNKVTEKGKYVELRCDPISGHTALYWYRQSLGQGPEFLIYFQGTGAADDSGLPNDRFFAVRPEGSVSTLKIQRTERGDSAVYLCASSSLGVGQPQHFGDGTRLSIL.

The chain combines TRBV4-1 with TRBJ1-3; 8 bases map to TRBD1. The CDR3 runs 16 residues. Trimming removed 3 bases from V and 0 bases from J; junction bases left unmatched: 4. Germline CDR1 MGHRA, CDR2 YSYEKL. The CDR3 protein is CASSHPGQDSGNTIYF. The CDR3 DNA sequence: TGCGCCAGCAGCCACCCGGGACAGGACTCTGGAAACACCATATATTTT.